The text below deals with one T cell receptor (beta chain). Its antigen is as yet unknown. This record comes from a study of shared clonotypes between healthy human individuals. Study outcomes and limitations: When compared with the clonotypes that were shared by all four sorted-subset donors, the non-shared clonotypes turned out to have lower generation probabilities. Only a few donors were included, so the genetic and exposure-history diversity represented was limited.

Repertoires were generated with immunoSEQ multiplex PCR, while TCRdb's copy carries only in-frame clones and drops some. Altogether about 650,000 clones are present, around 95% being singletons, with the ten largest covering 0.095% to 0.12%. Only CD45RO-negative cells positively selected for CCR7 counted as naive CD8 cells, so terminally differentiated effector memory CD45RA+ cells were excluded. Germline V lookup: CDR1 SGHNT, CDR2 YYREEE (reference sequence). V lost 4 bases to trimming and J lost 1 base; unmatched junction nucleotides: 2. This CDR3 region has 14 residues. Sample: naive CD8+ T cells sorted from blood. The rearrangement uses TRBV5-4 and TRBJ2-3; the match to TRBD2 covers 8 bases. The origin of this receptor is a woman younger than 45 in good health. The CDR3 DNA reads TGTGCCAGCAGCGGGCGGGAGGGCACAGATACGCAGTATTTT. This gives the protein CASSGREGTDTQYF. Full variable domain (outside the CDR3, taken from reference TRBV5-4 and TRBJ2-3): ETGVTQSPTHLIKTRGQQVTLRCSSQSGHNTVSWYQQALGQGPQFIFQYYREEENGRGNFPPRFSGLQFPNYSSELNVNALELDDSALYLCASSGREGTDTQYFGPGTRLTVL.